These 31 T cell receptor beta chains originate from one sample sequenced in a study of cytomegalovirus exposure and HLA in healthy donors. Amplification used 60 Vbeta primers and 13 Jbeta primers. Clones were read by immunoSEQ multiplex PCR, and TCRdb kept only the in-frame ones, dropping some. The sample records more than 200,000 clones, roughly 87% being singletons. What was sequenced was PBMCs. The source is a man aged 35-49 years in good health and CMV-seropositive.

The chain joins TRBV5-6 to TRBJ1-3; weak D call: TRBD1 (6 bases). CDR3 size: 15 residues. The ends were cut back, 1 base at V and 4 bases at J, with 12 bases in the middle. Germline lookup yields CDR1 SGHDT and CDR2 YYEEEE. CDR3 bases: TGTGCCAGCAGCTTGTGGCAGGGGATAGGAAACACCATATATTTT. Encoded protein: CASSLWQGIGNTIYF.

The gene calls are TRBV2 and TRBJ2-7, with a weak D call TRBD2 (6 bases). The CDR3 spans 16 residues. CDR1 and CDR2 (germline): SNHLY, FYNNEI. The V end lost 0 bases, the J end lost 7 bases, and 19 bases lay between the germline ends. DNA of the CDR3: TGTGCCAGCAGTGAAGCGTGGGCTAGCGTAAGCCCTGAGCAGTACTTC. This codes for CASSEAWASVSPEQYF.

This chain joins TRBV18 and TRBJ2-7; D gene ambiguous. The CDR3 is 12 amino acids. The ends were cut back, 3 bases at V and 6 bases at J, with 9 bases in the middle. In germline, CDR1 is KGHSH, CDR2 LQKENI. CDR3 in amino acids: CASSPAAAEQYV. The CDR3 DNA is TGTGCCAGCTCACCTGCGGCAGCCGAGCAGTACGTC.

The rearrangement uses TRBV6-5 and TRBJ1-2; D call uncertain. Germline-derived CDR1 and CDR2 are MNHEY and SVGAGI. This CDR3 has 14 amino acids. Trimming removed 5 bases at V and 0 bases at J, with 10 bases between. The CDR3 is CASSPDTANYGYTF. In nucleotides, the CDR3 is TGTGCCAGCAGTCCTGACACCGCTAACTATGGCTACACCTTC.

This clone was observed a few times. The genes are TRBV4-1 and TRBJ1-6, with D possibly TRBD1 on 6 matching bases. V lost 0 bases and J lost 7, with 16 bases in between. The CDR3 spans 17 residues. Looked up from germline, CDR1 is MGHRA and CDR2 is YSYEKL. CDR3 sequence reads: CASSQDYTRGVNSPLHF. The CDR3 bases are TGCGCCAGCAGCCAAGATTACACCAGGGGAGTGAATTCACCCCTCCACTTT.

The chain combines TRBV9 with TRBJ2-1, with 10 positions matching TRBD2. Germline CDR1 reads SGDLS; CDR2 reads YYNGEE. This CDR3 comprises 17 residues. V lost 0 bases, J lost 10 bases, and 13 bases stayed unmatched. The CDR3 reads CASSVVPEAGGKFEQFF. Here the CDR3 DNA reads TGTGCCAGCAGCGTAGTGCCCGAAGCGGGAGGGAAGTTCGAGCAGTTCTTC.

CDR3 DNA sequence: TGCGCCAGCAGCTTGGGACAAACTAGCTCCTACGAGCAGTACTTC. It encodes CASSLGQTSSYEQYF. The rearrangement uses TRBV5-1 and TRBJ2-7; tentative D call: TRBD2 (5 bases). Per the germline V gene, CDR1 is SGHRS and CDR2 is YFSETQ. This CDR3 has 15 amino acids. Between the trimmed V and J ends, which lost 0 bases and 0 bases, there was a span of 10 bases.

V usage is TRBV5-1 and J usage is TRBJ2-1, with a tentative D call TRBD2 (7 bases). Germline CDR1 SGHRS, CDR2 YFSETQ. Deletions cut 4 bases from V and 6 bases from J, with 14 bases between. This CDR3 is 14 amino acids long. In DNA, the CDR3 is TGCGCCAGCAGCGAGGGAGGGGGGGTCAATGAGCAGTTCTTC. It translates to CASSEGGGVNEQFF.

In its sample, this clone was seen once. The chain joins TRBV7-9 to TRBJ2-2, with 8 positions matching TRBD1. This CDR3 has 16 residues. Losses at the gene ends were 1 base for V and 8 bases for J; bases not matched to a gene: 9. Germline V gives CDR1 SEHNR, CDR2 FQNEAQ (reference sequence). The CDR3 sequence: CASSLDTGGRSGELFF. The CDR3 bases are TGTGCCAGCAGCTTAGACACAGGGGGGAGATCGGGGGAGCTGTTTTTT. Variable domain in full (rest from reference TRBV7-9 and TRBJ2-2): DTGVSQNPRHKITKRGQNVTFRCDPISEHNRLYWYRQTLGQGPEFLTYFQNEAQLEKSRLLSDRFSAERPKGSFSTLEIQRTEQGDSAMYLCASSLDTGGRSGELFFGEGSRLTVL.

The chain couples TRBV19 to TRBJ2-7, with D perhaps TRBD2 (6 bases). The CDR3 loop spans 15 amino acids. Germline assignment: CDR1 LNHDA and CDR2 SQIVND (reference sequence). Trimming cost V 1 base and J 1 base, with 11 bases left between them. The chain's CDR3 is CASSIGSGLSYEQYF. CDR3 in DNA: TGTGCCAGTAGTATAGGTTCGGGACTTTCCTACGAGCAGTACTTC.

The chain is built from TRBV9 and TRBJ2-7, with 9 bases identical to TRBD1. There are 15 residues in the CDR3. The V segment lost 4 bases and the J segment 5 bases; nucleotides outside the gene matches: 10. The germline V gene encodes CDR1 SGDLS and CDR2 YYNGEE. CDR3 DNA sequence: TGTGCCAGCAGCCAGTCGGGGACAGGGAATGACGAGCAGTACTTC. This sequence encodes CASSQSGTGNDEQYF.

The CDR3: CASSARDRAMGSPNYGYTF. In nucleotides, the CDR3 is TGTGCCAGCAGCGCTCGAGACAGGGCGATGGGATCCCCCAACTATGGCTACACCTTC. This sequence joins TRBV9 and TRBJ1-2, with 7 nucleotides matching TRBD1. CDR1 SGDLS and CDR2 YYNGEE come from the germline V gene. Germline trimming cut 3 bases from V and 2 bases from J; bases unmatched to any gene: 19. The CDR3 runs to 19 residues.

J is TRBJ2-3 and V is TRBV7-8, with 7 nucleotides matching TRBD2. CDR1 is SGHVS and CDR2 is FQNEAQ in the germline V gene. After removal of 1 base from V and 5 bases from J, the junction contained 6 bases not matched to a gene. This CDR3 is 15 amino acids long. The CDR3 region has the DNA TGTGCCAGCAGCTTAGTATGGGGGGGTGGAGATACGCAGTATTTT. Translated: CASSLVWGGGDTQYF.

This chain joins TRBV5-6 and TRBJ1-1; TRBD1 matches at 9 bases. Germline V gene data show CDR1 as SGHDT and CDR2 as YYEEEE. The CDR3 is 14 amino acids. V lost 3 bases and J lost 5; bases outside the gene matches: 5. CDR3 sequence (DNA): TGTGCCAGCAGCTCGGACAGGGGTGGAACTGAAGCTTTCTTT. This translates into CASSSDRGGTEAFF.

This clone was seen once. J is TRBJ2-7 and V is TRBV6-5; TRBD2 agrees at 10 bases. Germline V CDR1 and CDR2: MNHEY, SVGAGI. Trimming removed 0 bases from V and 5 bases from J; junction bases left unmatched: 7. CDR3 length equals 16 residues. The CDR3 coding sequence is TGTGCCAGCAGTTACTCGAGGGCACTAGCGGGGAACGAGCAGTACTTC. This encodes CASSYSRALAGNEQYF.

This chain uses TRBV13 with TRBJ2-3; D is undetermined. The CDR3 spans 14 residues. From germline, CDR1 is PRHDT and CDR2 FYEKMQ (reference sequence). V shed 2 bases and J shed 6 bases, with 12 bases lying between them. In nucleotides, the CDR3 is TGTGCCAGCAGCTTACGAGCGCTCCGGGATACGCAGTATTTT. Translation: CASSLRALRDTQYF.

The rearrangement joins TRBV10-1 to TRBJ2-3; 10 positions match TRBD2. The CDR3 is 15 residues long. Germline loops: CDR1 WNHNN, CDR2 SYGVQD (reference sequence). V lost 5 bases, J lost 1 base, and 3 bases stayed unmatched. CDR3 DNA sequence: TGCGCCAGCAGTAGGGGGACTAGCGGCACAGATACGCAGTATTTT. This translates into CASSRGTSGTDTQYF.

The chain links TRBV5-6 to TRBJ2-2, with D tentatively TRBD1 (6 bases). V dropped 4 bases and J dropped 8 bases, with 21 bases sitting between them. This CDR3 is built from 16 residues. Per germline, CDR1 SGHDT and CDR2 YYEEEE. The CDR3 region has the DNA TGTGCCAGCAGCGCACGGGACATCGGATCCCAGGGGGAGCTGTTTTTT. Protein product: CASSARDIGSQGELFF.

DNA of the CDR3: TGTGCCAGCAGTCGAAAGAGGGCGGGGGACACTGAAGCTTTCTTT. It translates to CASSRKRAGDTEAFF. The chain is built from TRBV6-1 and TRBJ1-1, with D maybe TRBD1 (5 bases). Trimming left V 5 bases short and J 3 bases short, with 16 bases between. This CDR3 region has 15 residues. Germline V gene lookup returns CDR1 MNHNS and CDR2 SASEGT.

The chain carries TRBV28 and TRBJ2-7; TRBD1 matches 8 bases. Germline loops: CDR1 MDHEN, CDR2 SYDVKM. Trimming at V came to 10 bases and at J to 2 bases, leaving 4 bases not matched to a gene. CDR3 length: 12 residues. The CDR3 is CATQGVAYEQYV. For the CDR3, the DNA is TGTGCCACACAGGGGGTCGCCTACGAGCAGTACGTC.

This clone showed up just a few times. The chain has TRBV29-1 and TRBJ2-7; 7 bases are a match to TRBD1. The trim removed 1 base at V and 5 bases at J, leaving 8 bases unmatched. The CDR3 is made up of 14 amino acids. Germline CDR1 and CDR2: SQVTM and ANQGSEA. In nucleotides, the CDR3 is TGCAGCGTTGAAGCCGCCAGACAGGGAAACGAGCAGTACTTC. Protein: CSVEAARQGNEQYF.

J is TRBJ2-6 and V is TRBV9; unclear D gene. Looked up from germline, CDR1 is SGDLS and CDR2 is YYNGEE. V was pared by 0 bases and J by 0 bases, with 7 bases between. The length of the CDR3 is 16 residues. As DNA, the CDR3 is TGTGCCAGCAGCGTAGGCTACTCCTCTGGGGCCAACGTCCTGACTTTC. Its protein is CASSVGYSSGANVLTF.

CDR3 protein: CASSLLASESGELFF. The CDR3 DNA sequence: TGTGCCAGCAGCTTATTGGCTAGCGAGTCCGGGGAGCTGTTTTTT. The rearrangement joins TRBV7-2 to TRBJ2-2; a weak D match, TRBD2 (6 bases). Deletions cut 2 bases from V and 6 bases from J, with 13 bases between. Germline V gene sequence: CDR1 SGHTA, CDR2 FQGNSA. The CDR3 is made up of 15 amino acids.

The chain carries TRBV29-1 and TRBJ1-1; 9 positions agree with TRBD1. Germline V gene sequence: CDR1 SQVTM, CDR2 ANQGSEA. With V trimmed by 7 bases and J by 5 bases, 11 bases remained unmatched. The CDR3 length is 14 residues. DNA of the CDR3: TGCAGCGGACTACACAGGGGGCTAAGGACTGAAGCTTTCTTT. Residues: CSGLHRGLRTEAFF.

V is TRBV18 and J is TRBJ1-2, with 7 positions matching TRBD1. Per germline, CDR1 KGHSH and CDR2 LQKENI. The CDR3 contains 13 residues. The V and J ends lost 7 bases and 7 bases, in that order; junction bases with no gene match: 9. The DNA for the CDR3 is TGTGCCAGCTACAGCGAGGGGGCTGGTGGCTACACCTTC. Protein: CASYSEGAGGYTF.

This clone was counted only a few times. This chain connects TRBV18 to TRBJ1-5; TRBD1 matches 10 bases. Germline CDR1 is KGHSH and CDR2 is LQKENI. The CDR3 sequence is 14 residues long. V trimming: 6 bases; J trimming: 6 bases; junction bases outside the gene matches: 5. CDR3 sequence (DNA): TGTGCCAGCTCTTCTGGACAGGGGGTTCAGCCCCAGCATTTT. This encodes CASSSGQGVQPQHF.

The CDR3 spells CASSAEVKAEAFF. DNA for the CDR3: TGTGCCAGCAGCGCGGAGGTAAAGGCTGAAGCTTTCTTT. This chain links TRBV9 with TRBJ1-1; D gene ambiguous. The CDR3 is made up of 13 amino acids. Looked up from germline, CDR1 is SGDLS and CDR2 is YYNGEE. V was cut by 3 bases and J by 6 bases, with 12 bases left in between. The complete variable domain, with remaining parts taken from reference TRBV9 and TRBJ1-1, reads DSGVTQTPKHLITATGQRVTLRCSPRSGDLSVYWYQQSLDQGLQFLIQYYNGEERAKGNILERFSAQQFPDLHSELNLSSLELGDSALYFCASSAEVKAEAFFGQGTRLTVV.

The chain couples TRBV6-1 to TRBJ1-5; a possible D gene is TRBD1 (5 bases). CDR3 length: 14 residues. V lost 5 bases and J 0 bases, leaving 8 bases between the germline ends. Per germline, CDR1 MNHNS and CDR2 SASEGT. This CDR3 is CASSQGRSNQPQHF. CDR3 DNA sequence: TGTGCCAGCAGTCAGGGCCGTAGCAATCAGCCCCAGCATTTT.

The rearrangement links TRBV30 to TRBJ2-7; 7 positions agree with TRBD2. With 1 base clipped from V and 1 base from J, the junction kept 13 bases outside the gene matches. Germline CDR1 reads GTSNPN; CDR2 reads SVGIG (reference sequence). This CDR3 contains 17 residues. DNA for the CDR3: TGTGCCTGGAGTGCCCTGGGGGGGTACGACGGATCCTACGAGCAGTACTTC. Amino acid sequence: CAWSALGGYDGSYEQYF.

The chain links TRBV2 to TRBJ1-2, with TRBD1 identical over 7 bases. Losses at the gene ends were 3 bases for V and 0 bases for J; bases not matched to a gene: 7. Germline CDR1 and CDR2: SNHLY and FYNNEI. This CDR3 is built from 16 residues. Written as DNA, the CDR3 is TGTGCCAGCAGTGAGGACAGGCTCCCAGCTAACTATGGCTACACCTTC. This translates into CASSEDRLPANYGYTF.

In regard to this clone: The same CDR3 also results from other DNA sequences found in this sample. The chain joins TRBV15 to TRBJ2-5, with a weak D call TRBD1 (6 bases). Trimming shortened V by 0 bases and J by 5 bases, and 7 bases separated the two germline ends. The CDR3 loop spans 13 amino acids. The V gene's germline CDR1 is LNHNV and CDR2 YYDKDF (reference sequence). The CDR3 spells CATSRDRGETQYF. The CDR3 DNA follows: TGTGCCACCAGCAGAGACAGGGGTGAGACCCAGTACTTC.